This note documents a single T cell receptor (beta chain) sequence. Its specificity is unknown. The CDR3 consists of 13 residues. Germline values: CDR1 DFQATT, CDR2 SNEGSKA (reference sequence). Deletions cut 3 bases from V and 6 bases from J, with 15 bases between. Genomic DNA provided the template from which TCR beta VDJ and CDR3 profiles were obtained. TCRdb processed the reads anew with MiXCR; each CDR3 protein has one entry. This sample has 100,000 to 150,000 distinct CDR3 sequences, with around two fifths found just once. The data were obtained in a study of CD8+CD57+ T cells in acquired aplastic anemia. Across the whole study: When averaged, DNA from sorted CD4+ and CD8+ cells came to 2.5 to 3.5 ug. Healthy-donor CD4+ cells averaged approximately 10 million reads.

General study findings and limits: In CD8+ cells, Simpson's diversity showed no significant difference between patients and controls.

Sequences were obtained from sorted CD4+, CD8+, or CD8+CD57+ T cells (not recorded which) from PBMCs. The clonotype comes from a human donor in good health, serving as a control. This chain uses TRBV20-1 with TRBJ2-7; no clear D gene. As DNA, the CDR3 is TGCAGTGCTAGTAGTGGCACGAGGCGCGAGCAGTACTTC. Translating it yields CSASSGTRREQYF.